The 25 T cell receptor beta chains given below trace back to one sample, sequenced in a study of blood T cell repertoires in COVID-19. TCRdb's copy holds only in-frame clones and misses some; the assay was immunoSEQ multiplex PCR. There are 170,000 or so clones in the sample; 80% to 90% occur only once, and roughly 9.1% lies in the top ten. Sequenced: peripheral blood. The receptors were sampled from a man in his fifties with active or convalescent COVID-19.

This chain connects TRBV15 to TRBJ2-7; TRBD1 aligns across 7 bases. CDR1 is LNHNV, CDR2 YYDKDF, per germline (reference sequence). V gave up 3 bases and J gave up 2 bases; unmatched junction bases: 10. The CDR3 is 16 residues long. CDR3 DNA sequence: TGTGCCACCAGCAGGTACAGGGGCGTTACGACCTACGAGCAGTACTTC. Translated, it gives CATSRYRGVTTYEQYF.

This sequence joins TRBV29-1 and TRBJ2-3, with 9 bases fitting TRBD2. This CDR3 has 14 amino acids. In germline, CDR1 is SQVTM, CDR2 ANQGSEA. The V gene end was trimmed by 3 bases and the J gene end by 3 bases; junction bases not matched to a gene: 4. CDR3 region: CSVDAGGRTDTQYF. In DNA, the CDR3 is TGCAGCGTTGATGCGGGGGGGAGAACAGATACGCAGTATTTT.

V usage is TRBV11-2 and J usage is TRBJ2-1, with D possibly TRBD2 on 6 matching bases. CDR3 length: 18 residues. V was shortened by 4 bases and J by 3 bases, with 22 bases between the two germline ends. CDR1 is SGHAT, CDR2 FQNNGV, per germline. In nucleotides, the CDR3 is TGTGCCAGCAGCTCGTTCTACCCTTCGGGGGAAGACTACAATGAGCAGTTCTTC. Its translation is CASSSFYPSGEDYNEQFF.

The V call is TRBV6-5, the J call TRBJ1-1; 7 nucleotides line up with TRBD1. V shed 6 bases and J 6 bases; nucleotides not matched to a gene: 4. Germline CDR1 MNHEY, CDR2 SVGAGI. CDR3 size: 12 residues. CDR3 DNA: TGTGCCAGCAGCCGGGGGACAGCTGAAGCTTTCTTT. This translates into CASSRGTAEAFF.

V gene TRBV29-1 combines with J gene TRBJ2-3, with TRBD1 matching 9 bases. V lost 4 bases and J lost 4; bases outside the gene matches: 3. Germline V gene sequence: CDR1 SQVTM, CDR2 ANQGSEA. The CDR3 length is 13 residues. The CDR3 DNA reads TGCAGCGTTGGACAGGGGGAGGCAGATACGCAGTATTTT. This gives the protein CSVGQGEADTQYF.

V gene TRBV10-3 combines with J gene TRBJ1-2; D ambiguous. The ends were cut back, 10 bases at V and 6 bases at J, with 18 bases in the middle. The CDR3 has 13 amino acids. Germline V gene sequence: CDR1 ENHRY, CDR2 SYGVKD. In DNA, the CDR3 is TGTGCCACCCGACCGCGGGCGCCTGATGGCTACACCTTC. Translated: CATRPRAPDGYTF.

The rearrangement uses TRBV19 and TRBJ2-3; the D gene is possibly TRBD1 (5 bases). The germline gives CDR1 LNHDA, CDR2 SQIVND (reference sequence). The CDR3 runs to 15 residues. V was shortened by 4 bases and J by 0 bases, with 11 bases between the two germline ends. CDR3 sequence: CASSTRQSSTDTQYF. DNA of the CDR3: TGTGCCAGTAGTACTAGACAGTCAAGCACAGATACGCAGTATTTT.

This chain connects TRBV11-1 to TRBJ2-2, with D possibly TRBD1 on 5 matching bases. The ends were cut back, 5 bases at V and 11 bases at J, with 12 bases in the middle. This CDR3 is built from 12 residues. Germline V gene lookup returns CDR1 SGHAT and CDR2 FQDESV (reference sequence). The CDR3 DNA sequence: TGTGCCAGCAGCGGCAGGGTGGGCGAGCTGTTTTTT. Its protein is CASSGRVGELFF.

The J gene is TRBJ1-1, the V gene TRBV18; a possible D gene is TRBD1 (6 bases). The germline V gene encodes CDR1 KGHSH and CDR2 LQKENI. V lost 6 bases and J 1 base, leaving 21 bases between the germline ends. CDR3 length: 17 amino acids. CDR3 bases: TGTGCCAGCTCGCTAATTCCGGGACACACTCCGAACACTGAAGCTTTCTTT. Its protein is CASSLIPGHTPNTEAFF.

This rearrangement joins TRBV21-1 to TRBJ1-1. TRBV21-1 is deemed a pseudogene. The CDR3 has 10 amino acids. CDR3 sequence: CASIPYEAFF. The CDR3 DNA sequence: TGTGCCAGCATTCCTTATGAAGCTTTCTTT.

The chain employs TRBV7-9 and TRBJ2-3, with D uncertain. CDR1 is SEHNR and CDR2 is FQNEAQ in the germline V gene (reference sequence). The V and J ends lost 2 bases and 3 bases respectively, with 3 bases between them. The CDR3 loop spans 12 amino acids. The CDR3 reads CASSLQTDTQYF. The CDR3 DNA follows: TGTGCCAGCAGCTTACAGACAGATACGCAGTATTTT.

V and J are TRBV29-1 and TRBJ2-7; TRBD1 agrees at 8 bases. This CDR3 is built from 13 residues. Per the germline V gene, CDR1 is SQVTM and CDR2 is ANQGSEA. Trimming removed 4 bases from V and 5 bases from J; junction bases left unmatched: 7. CDR3 amino acids: CSVGGAGGHEQYF. CDR3 coding DNA: TGCAGCGTTGGCGGGGCAGGGGGCCACGAGCAGTACTTC.

The rearrangement links TRBV29-1 to TRBJ2-3; 8 bases fit TRBD2. V lost 6 bases, J lost 0 bases, and 8 bases stayed unmatched. The CDR3 loop spans 15 amino acids. CDR1 and CDR2 (germline): SQVTM, ANQGSEA. The chain's CDR3 is CSVATSGQSTDTQYF. The CDR3 DNA sequence: TGCAGCGTGGCTACTAGCGGCCAGAGCACAGATACGCAGTATTTT.

The rearrangement uses TRBV12-3 or TRBV12-4 and TRBJ1-5; no definite D call. V was cut by 5 bases and J by 6 bases, with 11 bases left in between. This CDR3 has 13 residues. CDR3 DNA sequence: TGTGCCAGCAGTGGGGAGTCAACTCAGCCCCAGCATTTT. It encodes CASSGESTQPQHF.

The chain couples TRBV2 to TRBJ2-3, with 10 bases fitting TRBD2. Trimming cost V 7 bases and J 3 bases; bases outside gene matches: 4. Per germline, CDR1 SNHLY and CDR2 FYNNEI. The CDR3 has 14 residues. The CDR3 DNA reads as TGTGCCAGCAAAAAGCGGGAGGGGACAGATACGCAGTATTTT. Its protein is CASKKREGTDTQYF. Drawing the rest from reference TRBV2 and TRBJ2-3, the complete variable domain is EPEVTQTPSHQVTQMGQEVILRCVPISNHLYFYWYRQILGQKVEFLVSFYNNEISEKSEIFDDQFSVERPDGSNFTLKIRSTKLEDSAMYFCASKKREGTDTQYFGPGTRLTVL.

The chain links TRBV4-2 to TRBJ2-2, with TRBD1 matching 9 bases. CDR1 and CDR2 (germline): LGHNA, YNFKEQ. Trimming cost V 1 base and J 5 bases; bases outside gene matches: 5. The CDR3 totals 16 residues. Written as DNA, the CDR3 is TGTGCCAGCAGCCAAGCTGAGGGACAGGGTACCGGGGAGCTGTTTTTT. As protein: CASSQAEGQGTGELFF.

The genes are TRBV6-7 and TRBJ2-7; TRBD2 matches at 7 bases. TRBV6-7 has ORF status, its function being uncertain. Losses at the gene ends were 0 bases for V and 3 bases for J; bases not matched to a gene: 11. The CDR3 extends over 17 amino acids. The CDR3 sequence is CASSYSRSREGIYEQYF. CDR3 DNA sequence: TGTGCCAGCAGTTACTCGAGGAGCAGGGAGGGAATCTACGAGCAGTACTTC.

This chain joins TRBV5-1 and TRBJ2-2; D perhaps matches TRBD1 (6 bases). Trimming cost V 0 bases and J 3 bases, with 6 bases left between them. Germline assignment: CDR1 SGHRS and CDR2 YFSETQ. The CDR3 runs 14 residues. This chain's CDR3 is CASSLGQDTGELFF. CDR3 coding DNA: TGCGCCAGCAGCTTGGGACAGGACACCGGGGAGCTGTTTTTT.

This chain uses TRBV28 with TRBJ2-2; 8 bases line up with TRBD1. The V gene end was trimmed by 6 bases and the J gene end by 6 bases; junction bases not matched to a gene: 9. Germline CDR1 reads MDHEN; CDR2 reads SYDVKM. This CDR3 contains 15 residues. The DNA of the CDR3 is TGTGCCAGCAGAGGGGGACAGGCTAGCGCCGGGGAGCTGTTTTTT. It specifies CASRGGQASAGELFF.

The chain is built from TRBV7-2 and TRBJ2-7; 9 bases fit TRBD2. With 1 base clipped from V and 2 bases from J, the junction kept 3 bases outside the gene matches. CDR3 length equals 15 residues. Germline V gives CDR1 SGHTA, CDR2 FQGNSA. The CDR3 nucleotides are TGTGCCAGCAGCTTAGATCCTAGCGGGACCTACGAGCAGTACTTC. This translates into CASSLDPSGTYEQYF.

The rearrangement links TRBV7-9 to TRBJ1-6; D gene uncertain. Trimming removed 5 bases from V and 5 bases from J, with 7 bases in between. The CDR3 totals 13 residues. Per the germline V gene, CDR1 is SEHNR and CDR2 is FQNEAQ (reference sequence). CDR3 sequence: CASSPQDNSPLHF. CDR3 in DNA: TGTGCCAGCAGCCCCCAGGATAATTCACCCCTCCACTTT. The full variable domain, completed using reference TRBV7-9 and TRBJ1-6, is DTGVSQNPRHKITKRGQNVTFRCDPISEHNRLYWYRQTLGQGPEFLTYFQNEAQLEKSRLLSDRFSAERPKGSFSTLEIQRTEQGDSAMYLCASSPQDNSPLHFGNGTRLTVT.

V usage is TRBV5-1 and J usage is TRBJ1-4, with D uncertain. CDR3 length equals 14 residues. V dropped 4 bases and J dropped 2 bases, with 9 bases sitting between them. From germline, CDR1 is SGHRS and CDR2 YFSETQ. CDR3 DNA sequence: TGCGCCAGCAGCGAAACTAGCACTAATGAAAAACTGTTTTTT. As protein: CASSETSTNEKLFF.

This clone was seen only once. The chain couples TRBV28 to TRBJ1-2, with D unresolved. The CDR3 totals 14 residues. Germline values: CDR1 MDHEN, CDR2 SYDVKM. The V and J ends lost 2 bases and 4 bases respectively, with 11 bases between them. The CDR3 DNA reads as TGTGCCAGCAGTTTAAGGAGACGGATCTATGGCTACACCTTC. Translating it yields CASSLRRRIYGYTF.

Only one count was recorded for this clone. The chain recombines TRBV29-1 with TRBJ2-7; TRBD1 aligns across 10 bases. CDR1 and CDR2 from the germline V gene are SQVTM and ANQGSEA. With V trimmed by 6 bases and J by 1 base, 0 bases remained unmatched. The CDR3 runs to 12 residues. CDR3 nucleotides: TGCAGCGTGGGACAGGGGTCCTACGAGCAGTACTTC. This encodes CSVGQGSYEQYF.

J is TRBJ1-2 and V is TRBV6-1; perhaps TRBD1 as D (5 bases). CDR1 and CDR2 (germline): MNHNS, SASEGT. The CDR3 has 16 residues. Trimming shortened V by 0 bases and J by 1 base, and 12 bases separated the two germline ends. The CDR3: CASSEADTSFNYGYTF. CDR3 in DNA: TGTGCCAGCAGTGAAGCGGACACCAGCTTTAACTATGGCTACACCTTC.